This TCR beta chain was profiled in a study of cytotoxic CD8 clonotypes in ibrutinib-treated CLL. Study summary: Investigators reported approximately 25 partial and 2 complete responses; after median about 70 months, roughly 15 patients remained remitted and some twelve progressed.

To note about this clone: Its antigen remains unknown.

CDR1 and CDR2 (germline): MNHEY, SVGAGI. The CDR3 covers 13 residues. Trimming took 6 bases from V and 2 from J, leaving 10 bases between them. Produced via immunoSEQ multiplex PCR; TCRdb's table is partial and in-frame only. The table shows about 300,000 clones, with about 61% occurring only once. General study findings and limits: Sustained-remission and progressing patients had different sampling times. Public clonotypes proved infrequent, and on treatment they shrank or remained steady. Baseline-level clonality went beyond age-matched healthy donors and moved in step with circulating CD8+ T-cell counts.

The sample consisted of PBMCs, taken after 36 months of ibrutinib treatment. This TCR came from a human donor with chronic lymphocytic leukemia. The chain combines TRBV6-5 with TRBJ2-5, with D hard to call. CDR3 nucleotides: TGTGCCAGCAGGGACGAAGTTCAAGAGACCCAGTACTTC. The encoded protein is CASRDEVQETQYF.